This T cell receptor (beta chain) was profiled in a study of T cell clonotyping in hematopoietic cell transplantation. Regarding the study as a whole: Higher Inverse Simpson Index values in graft donor and pretransplant recipient predicted broader posttransplant TCR diversity. Cells were unsorted, so CD4 and CD8 contributions were not separated.

This CDR3 comprises 16 residues. The V segment lost 0 bases and the J segment 7 bases; nucleotides outside the gene matches: 8. Germline CDR1 and CDR2: SGHRS and YFSETQ. Time point in this sample: recipient sample about 28 days before transplant, after cytoreduction. Recipient blood drawn about 28 days pretransplant and days 30, 100, 180 after. About this clone: Its antigen is unidentified.

Sequencing was performed with immunoSEQ multiplex PCR; in TCRdb, only in-frame clones are kept and a portion is missing. This table holds about 9,000 clones, more than 85% found once. The clonotype originates from a woman aged 55-70 years with acute myeloid leukemia. Some clones in this sample may be carry-over from other donors' samples. This sample comprised peripheral blood mononuclear cells, obtained before stem cell transplant. The gene calls are TRBV5-1 and TRBJ2-7, with 12 positions matching TRBD2. Here the CDR3 DNA reads TGCGCCAGCAGCTTGGTCCTAGCGGGAGGGCGGCAAGAGCAGTACTTC. It specifies CASSLVLAGGRQEQYF.